This TCR beta chain came from a study of CXCR3-negative and CXCR3-positive naive CD8 T cells (dated 2019 in TCRdb). Describing the broader study: In total, roughly 130 million TRB reads were obtained, corresponding to roughly 1.5 +/- 0.3 million reads per library. Diversity and physicochemical repertoire analyses covered roughly ten donors pooled from two independent experiments. TRBV-TRBJ cluster analysis included naive subsets from about 5 donors and memory cells from 3 donors.

The CDR3 spans 12 residues, from the cysteine through the phenylalanine. The nucleotide record is missing. Taken from the germline V gene, the CDR1 and CDR2 loops are SQVTM and ANQGSEA. Paper-wide results and their limitations: Naive CXCR3-negative and CXCR3-positive cells from the same donor showed similar TRBV-TRBJ usage, whereas memory cells showed distinct patterns. Both naive subsets had comparably high repertoire diversity, while memory CD8+ T cells had much lower repertoire diversity. Because surface CD5, which has been linked to self-reactivity in mice, was comparable between naive subsets, TCR interaction strength was also inferred from TRB CDR3 physicochemical properties. Compared with CXCR3-negative naive cells, CXCR3-positive naive cells had TRB CDR3s with higher hydrophobicity (lower Kidera factor 4), lower energy, and higher strength and volume indices. Freshly isolated PBMCs were used for most assays because CXCR3 expression went down partially after cryopreservation.

A note on this clonotype: Its antigen is still unknown.

Each CD8+ T cell subset was flow-sorted in triplicate, with over 250,000 cells per subset placed directly into RLT lysis buffer. Naive CD8+ T cells were defined stringently as CD45RO-CCR7+CD27+CD95- to exclude memory contaminants. Peripheral blood mononuclear cells were isolated from buffy coats by standard density gradient centrifugation. Naive CXCR3-negative and CXCR3-positive CD8+ T cells were flow-sorted using a FACSAria III. Total RNA was extracted from sorted cells with an RNeasy Mini Kit. TCRdb records NextSeq 550 as the sequencer. The Human TCR Profiling Kit (MiLaboratory) was used to make UMI-labeled 5' RACE TRB cDNA libraries. cDNA synthesis used the entire amount of extracted RNA, and PCR amplification then used the entire amount of cDNA produced. Libraries were prepared in parallel using an identical number of PCR cycles. In the paper's pipeline: With a requirement of at least two reads per UMI, MIGEC and MiXCR extracted about 50,000 +/- 10,000 unique UMI-labeled TRB cDNA molecules per library. An average of approximately 40,000 +/- 10,000 functional in-frame TRB CDR3 nucleotide clonotypes without stop codons was found per library. Diversity metrics, including normalized Shannon-Wiener and Chao1, were computed in VDJtools after downsampling to 5000 UMI-labeled TRB molecules per sample. Clonotype-size-weighted physicochemical properties of the central five CDR3 residues (interaction energy, strength, volume and Kidera factor 4) were computed in VDJtools. TCRdb reprocessed the reads, and each CDR3 protein sequence is entered once, without DNA. These V and J calls rely on TCRdb rather than the paper's analysis. This sample's records show 95,000 to 100,000 distinct CDR3 sequences. The ten largest clones add up to 1.1% of the sample.

The sample was naive CXCR3+ CD8+ T cells from blood. Reading the label with the study, this specimen's cell subset or site is: CD45RO-CCR7+CD27+CD95- naive CD8+ T cells expressing CXCR3 (TNR3+). This receptor was taken from a human donor in good health. Some clones in this sample may be carry-over from other donors' samples. The chain is made from TRBV29-1 and TRBJ2-2; TCRdb lists TRBD1, though no DNA is available to test this call. The CDR3 is CSGRTDTGELFF.